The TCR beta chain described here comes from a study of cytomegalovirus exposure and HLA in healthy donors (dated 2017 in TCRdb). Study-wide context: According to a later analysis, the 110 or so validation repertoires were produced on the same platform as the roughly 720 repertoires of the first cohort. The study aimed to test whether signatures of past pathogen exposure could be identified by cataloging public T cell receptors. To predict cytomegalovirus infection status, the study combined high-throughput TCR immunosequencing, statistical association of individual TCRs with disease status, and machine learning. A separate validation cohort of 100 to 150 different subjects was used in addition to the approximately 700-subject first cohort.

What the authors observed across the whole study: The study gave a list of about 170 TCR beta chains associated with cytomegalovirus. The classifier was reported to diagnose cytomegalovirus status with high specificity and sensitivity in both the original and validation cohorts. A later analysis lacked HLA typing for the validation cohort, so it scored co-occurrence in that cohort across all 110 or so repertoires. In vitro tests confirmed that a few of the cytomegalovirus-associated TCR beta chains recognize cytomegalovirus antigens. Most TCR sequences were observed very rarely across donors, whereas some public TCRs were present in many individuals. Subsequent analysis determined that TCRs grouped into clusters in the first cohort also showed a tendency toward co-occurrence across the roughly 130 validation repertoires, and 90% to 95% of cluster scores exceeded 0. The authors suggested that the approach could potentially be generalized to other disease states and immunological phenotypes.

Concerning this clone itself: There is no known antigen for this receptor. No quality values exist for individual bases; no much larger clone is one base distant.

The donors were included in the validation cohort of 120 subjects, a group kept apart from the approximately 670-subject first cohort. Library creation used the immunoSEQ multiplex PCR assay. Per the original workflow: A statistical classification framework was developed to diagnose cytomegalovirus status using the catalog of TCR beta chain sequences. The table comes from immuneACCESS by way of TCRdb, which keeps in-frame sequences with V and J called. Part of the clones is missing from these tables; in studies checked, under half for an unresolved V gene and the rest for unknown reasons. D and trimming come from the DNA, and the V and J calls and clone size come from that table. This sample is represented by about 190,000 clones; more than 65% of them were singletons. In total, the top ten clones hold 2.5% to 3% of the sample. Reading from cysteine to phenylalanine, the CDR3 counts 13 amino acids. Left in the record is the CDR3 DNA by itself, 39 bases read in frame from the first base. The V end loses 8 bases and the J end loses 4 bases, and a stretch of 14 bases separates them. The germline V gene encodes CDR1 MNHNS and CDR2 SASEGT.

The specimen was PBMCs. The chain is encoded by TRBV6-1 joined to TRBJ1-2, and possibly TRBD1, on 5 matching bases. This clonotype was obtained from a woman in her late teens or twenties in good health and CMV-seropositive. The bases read TGTGCCAGCGCCGATGGCAGGGTCTATGGCTACACCTTC. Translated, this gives CASADGRVYGYTF.